Below, 25 T cell receptor beta chains from the same sample are listed, as sequenced in a study of blood T cells in healthy people across ages. Then a second PCR, running about 6 to 11 cycles, was carried out with a sample-barcoded 5' primer and a J-beta primer mix. TCRdb fed the 5' RACE reads into MiXCR, producing one record per CDR3 protein. There are 1.5 million to 2 million distinct CDR3 sequences in the sample; around 48% occur only once, and approximately 2.1% lies in the top ten. What was sequenced was blood. Source of these receptors: a woman aged 40 to 49 in good health.

This chain uses TRBV20-1 with TRBJ2-3; no firm D call. V was pared by 3 bases and J by 4 bases, with 14 bases between. From germline, CDR1 is DFQATT and CDR2 SNEGSKA (reference sequence). This CDR3 is 14 amino acids long. The CDR3 coding sequence is TGCAGTGCTAGTTTGCTAGTATCGGCAGATACGCAGTATTTT. It encodes CSASLLVSADTQYF.

On this clonotype itself: A read error may account for a junction end that differs from germline. The chain is built from TRBV6-4 and TRBJ2-3, with a tentative D call TRBD2 (6 bases). The germline V gene has CDR1 MRHNA and CDR2 SNTAGT. This CDR3 comprises 14 residues. The CDR3 reads CASKRDSSTNTQYF. The DNA for the CDR3 is TGTGCCAGCAAGAGGGACTCTAGCACAAATACGCAGTATTTT.

The V gene is TRBV12-3 or TRBV12-4, the J gene TRBJ2-3; the match to TRBD1 covers 9 bases. There are 14 residues in the CDR3. Trimming removed 4 bases from V and 6 bases from J; junction bases left unmatched: 5. CDR3 DNA sequence: TGTGCCAGCAGTTGGGGACAGGGTGCCGATACGCAGTATTTT. As protein: CASSWGQGADTQYF.

This clonotype has a handful of counts. This sequence joins TRBV6-1 and TRBJ2-7, with D unresolved. Trimming removed 5 bases at V and 2 bases at J, with 10 bases between. Germline-derived CDR1 and CDR2 are MNHNS and SASEGT. This CDR3 comprises 13 residues. The CDR3 DNA reads as TGTGCCAGCAGTTCCCGCCCAGCCTACGAGCAGTACTTC. It yields the protein CASSSRPAYEQYF.

The chain has TRBV11-2 and TRBJ1-2; a possible D gene is TRBD1 (5 bases). The CDR3 loop spans 16 amino acids. Germline loops: CDR1 SGHAT, CDR2 FQNNGV. The V and J ends lost 4 bases and 4 bases respectively, with 19 bases between them. The CDR3 sequence is CASSSLRKRGVYGYTF. In DNA, the CDR3 is TGTGCCAGCAGCTCCCTCCGTAAACGGGGGGTCTATGGCTACACCTTC.

This clonotype turned up a few times. V gene TRBV6-5 combines with J gene TRBJ1-1; the D is unclear. This CDR3 contains 13 residues. Germline V CDR1 and CDR2: MNHEY, SVGAGI. The V and J ends lost 3 bases and 4 bases respectively, with 9 bases between them. DNA of the CDR3: TGTGCCAGCAGTTATGGGGTGGTCACTGAAGCTTTCTTT. Protein product: CASSYGVVTEAFF.

The chain has TRBV5-1 and TRBJ2-7; TRBD1 is a possible D gene (6 bases). CDR3 size: 16 residues. Germline loops: CDR1 SGHRS, CDR2 YFSETQ. V shed 0 bases and J shed 0 bases, with 13 bases lying between them. CDR3 region: CASSLALGTTSYEQYF. The CDR3 DNA reads TGCGCCAGCAGCTTGGCCCTCGGGACAACCTCCTACGAGCAGTACTTC.

This chain connects TRBV7-2 to TRBJ1-2; 10 nucleotides align to TRBD1. The junction had 17 bases not matched to a gene; V was cut back by 4 bases and J by 6 bases. This CDR3 has 18 residues. Germline assignment: CDR1 SGHTA and CDR2 FQGNSA. The DNA for the CDR3 is TGTGCCAGCAGCTGGTTATCCGGGACAGGGGCCGTCTTGGATGGCTACACCTTC. Translation: CASSWLSGTGAVLDGYTF.

The V and J genes are TRBV20-1 and TRBJ2-7, with TRBD2 matching 16 bases. J lost 4 bases, V lost 7 bases, and 13 bases had no gene match. Germline CDR1 reads DFQATT; CDR2 reads SNEGSKA (reference sequence). The CDR3 loop spans 17 amino acids. The CDR3 region is CSVLTGTSGGAEYEQYF. In DNA form, the CDR3 reads TGCAGTGTCCTCACTGGGACTAGCGGGGGGGCTGAGTACGAGCAGTACTTC.

This chain joins TRBV29-1 and TRBJ2-3, with 11 nucleotides matching TRBD2. Germline V gene lookup returns CDR1 SQVTM and CDR2 ANQGSEA. The CDR3 is 17 residues long. Trimming cost V 6 bases and J 1 base; bases outside gene matches: 12. In DNA form, the CDR3 reads TGCAGCGTCTCCTTTAGCGGGGGGGCTTGGCGCACAGATACGCAGTATTTT. This codes for CSVSFSGGAWRTDTQYF.

V and J are TRBV24-1 and TRBJ2-5; tentative D call: TRBD2 (6 bases). This CDR3 contains 14 residues. The germline V gene has CDR1 KGHDR and CDR2 SFDVKD. V was shortened by 6 bases and J by 5 bases, with 15 bases between the two germline ends. Written as DNA, the CDR3 is TGTGCCACCAGTAGCCCCGGGGGACCTGAGACCCAGTACTTC. This sequence encodes CATSSPGGPETQYF.

The chain is built from TRBV7-9 and TRBJ2-1, with 11 bases identical to TRBD2. CDR1 and CDR2 (germline): SEHNR, FQNEAQ (reference sequence). The trim removed 5 bases at V and 3 bases at J, leaving 12 bases unmatched. This CDR3 region has 18 residues. This chain's CDR3 is CASSTKGSTSGVYNEQFF. The CDR3 coding sequence is TGTGCCAGCAGCACAAAAGGGTCGACTAGCGGGGTCTACAATGAGCAGTTCTTC.

This clonotype has just a few counts. J is TRBJ2-5 and V is TRBV5-1; D is unclear. The closer fit of TRBJ2-7 to the DNA end suggests the J call may be wrong. The CDR3 totals 16 residues. Germline lookup yields CDR1 SGHRS and CDR2 YFSETQ. The CDR3 DNA follows: TGCGCCAGCAGCTTGGGAGCTGGGCGGATTGGGTCCGAGCAGTACTTC. Amino acids: CASSLGAGRIGSEQYF.

The rearrangement uses TRBV10-2 and TRBJ1-5; tentative D call: TRBD1 (5 bases). Deletions cut 5 bases from V and 6 bases from J, with 14 bases between. This CDR3 comprises 14 residues. CDR1 WSHSY and CDR2 SAAADI come from the germline V gene. Here the CDR3 reads CASSLGELGQPQHF. The CDR3 DNA sequence: TGCGCCAGCAGTTTGGGGGAGTTGGGTCAGCCCCAGCATTTT.

The rearrangement links TRBV4-2 to TRBJ2-3; 8 positions agree with TRBD1. CDR1 and CDR2 (germline): LGHNA, YNFKEQ. The CDR3 covers 16 residues. Trimming removed 3 bases from V and 4 bases from J; junction bases left unmatched: 9. CDR3 in amino acids: CASSQVGQGGADTQYF. The CDR3 DNA is TGTGCCAGCAGCCAGGTCGGACAGGGAGGCGCAGATACGCAGTATTTT.

Only a few counts were recorded for this clonotype. The V gene is TRBV7-8, the J gene TRBJ2-5; a possible D gene is TRBD1 (6 bases). The CDR3 is 14 residues long. Trimming removed 3 bases from V and 5 bases from J, with 13 bases in between. Germline CDR1 and CDR2: SGHVS and FQNEAQ. The CDR3, as DNA: TGTGCCAGCAGCTTCGACAGGACGCGGGAGACCCAGTACTTC. This encodes CASSFDRTRETQYF.

The chain links TRBV5-1 to TRBJ1-6, with D possibly being TRBD1 (6 bases). Germline V gives CDR1 SGHRS, CDR2 YFSETQ. The CDR3 consists of 15 residues. V dropped 3 bases and J dropped 7 bases, with 14 bases sitting between them. The CDR3 coding sequence is TGCGCCAGCAGCTGGTCACAGGGTAACAATTCACCCCTCCACTTT. Protein: CASSWSQGNNSPLHF.

A few counts support this clonotype. The chain joins TRBV20-1 to TRBJ2-1; either TRBD1 or TRBD2 may supply D (5 bases each). The V end was cut by 3 bases, the J end by 6 bases, with 9 bases between. This CDR3 region has 12 residues. Germline assignment: CDR1 DFQATT and CDR2 SNEGSKA (reference sequence). The CDR3 protein is CSASYGTNEQFF. DNA of the CDR3: TGCAGTGCTAGCTACGGGACCAATGAGCAGTTCTTC.

Of note for this clonotype: Just one base apart from a much larger clone, this may be a read error. The rearrangement joins TRBV4-1 to TRBJ2-5; a possible D gene is TRBD2 (5 bases). Trimming removed 0 bases from V and 3 bases from J, with 5 bases in between. Germline V gene data show CDR1 as MGHRA and CDR2 as YSYEKL. The CDR3 extends over 13 amino acids. The CDR3 is CASSQELEETQYF. CDR3 DNA: TGCGCCAGCAGCCAAGAACTAGAAGAGACCCAGTACTTC.

Concerning this clonotype: The junction differs from germline at one of its ends, possibly a read error. The rearrangement joins TRBV7-6 to TRBJ2-7; the match to TRBD1 covers 7 bases. Germline assignment: CDR1 SGHVS and CDR2 FNYEAQ. The CDR3 loop spans 13 amino acids. The DNA of the CDR3 is TGTGCCAGCAGCGTAGCTACAGGGGCGCAGCAGTACTTC. The encoded protein is CASSVATGAQQYF.

V is TRBV4-1 and J is TRBJ2-3; 12 bases map to TRBD2. The ends lost 1 base at V and 4 bases at J; junction bases unmatched: 9. CDR1 MGHRA and CDR2 YSYEKL come from the germline V gene. The CDR3 sequence is 18 residues long. CDR3 protein: CASSQGVLAGGRADTQYF. The CDR3 DNA follows: TGCGCCAGCAGCCAAGGTGTCCTAGCGGGGGGGCGAGCAGATACGCAGTATTTT.

The chain links TRBV10-3 to TRBJ2-3; TRBD2 agrees at 8 bases. There are 15 residues in the CDR3. Germline lookup yields CDR1 ENHRY and CDR2 SYGVKD. Unmatched junction bases numbered 16, after V lost 11 bases and J lost 6 bases. CDR3 nucleotides: TGTGCCGTCCAACCGGCGGGGGGCCGCATCGATACGCAGTATTTT. This sequence encodes CAVQPAGGRIDTQYF.

The CDR3 sequence: CASSFSPSGVGEQYF. In nucleotides, the CDR3 is TGTGCCAGCAGCTTCTCTCCTAGCGGGGTGGGTGAGCAGTACTTC. The rearrangement links TRBV7-2 to TRBJ2-7; 9 bases map to TRBD2. The trim removed 3 bases at V and 7 bases at J, leaving 10 bases unmatched. CDR3 length equals 15 residues. Per the germline V gene, CDR1 is SGHTA and CDR2 is FQGNSA.

This clonotype turned up a few times. The chain couples TRBV5-1 to TRBJ2-1; TRBD2 aligns across 11 bases. Losses at the gene ends were 0 bases for V and 10 bases for J; bases not matched to a gene: 12. Per germline, CDR1 SGHRS and CDR2 YFSETQ. CDR3 length: 17 amino acids. The CDR3 DNA reads as TGCGCCAGCAGCTTGGCCTTACTAGCGGGGGATTCTGGGGAGCAGTTCTTC. This sequence encodes CASSLALLAGDSGEQFF.

The chain uses TRBV4-1 and TRBJ1-4; D not certain. Trimming pared 1 base from V and 6 bases from J, leaving 15 bases between. Germline CDR1 reads MGHRA; CDR2 reads YSYEKL. The CDR3 spans 16 residues. The CDR3 DNA sequence: TGCGCCAGCAGCCAAGGGGTTTTCGGTGGTGATGAAAAACTGTTTTTT. It codes for CASSQGVFGGDEKLFF.